These 14 T cell receptor beta chains originate from one sample sequenced in a study of shared clonotypes between healthy human individuals. Only in-frame clones appear in the TCRdb table, and some are missing; sequencing was by immunoSEQ multiplex PCR. In the table there are 400,000 to 600,000 clones, about 96% of which are singletons. The source material was naive CD4+ T cells sorted from blood. Subset of the sample: CD45RA+ positively selected. The receptors were gathered from a woman between 25 and 40 years old in good health.

The rearrangement links TRBV7-2 to TRBJ2-7; 8 nucleotides match TRBD2. CDR3 length equals 14 residues. Germline values: CDR1 SGHTA, CDR2 FQGNSA. V lost 3 bases and J lost 2; bases outside the gene matches: 3. The chain's CDR3 is CASSFTGGPYEQYF. The CDR3 bases are TGTGCCAGCAGCTTCACGGGAGGGCCCTACGAGCAGTACTTC.

The CDR3: CASGPFSYEQYF. As DNA, the CDR3 is TGTGCCAGTGGACCTTTCTCCTACGAGCAGTACTTC. V is TRBV18 and J is TRBJ2-7; D is unclear. V was trimmed by 9 bases and J by 0 bases, leaving 9 bases between them. The germline V gene has CDR1 KGHSH and CDR2 LQKENI. The CDR3 spans 12 residues.

This clone showed up just once. The chain uses TRBV7-9 and TRBJ2-1; 8 nucleotides match TRBD2. CDR1 and CDR2 (germline): SEHNR, FQNEAQ (reference sequence). The CDR3 consists of 15 residues. V lost 6 bases, J lost 4 bases, and 8 bases stayed unmatched. The CDR3 DNA reads as TGTGCCAGCAGTCTTCCGACTAGCGCTTACAATGAGCAGTTCTTC. This codes for CASSLPTSAYNEQFF.

V and J are TRBV10-2 and TRBJ1-5; no definite D call. In germline, CDR1 is WSHSY, CDR2 SAAADI. The CDR3 spans 15 residues. V was shortened by 8 bases and J by 2 bases, with 16 bases between the two germline ends. CDR3 nucleotides: TGCGCCAGCTCCTCCGGAGGAGCCGGCAATCAGCCCCAGCATTTT. This gives the protein CASSSGGAGNQPQHF.

V usage is TRBV4-1 and J usage is TRBJ1-3, with TRBD1 matching over 8 bases. Looked up from germline, CDR1 is MGHRA and CDR2 is YSYEKL. CDR3 size: 16 residues. Trimming took 3 bases from V and 1 from J; bases not matched to a gene: 5. The CDR3 DNA follows: TGCGCCAGCAGCCATGACAGGGGAAAATCTGGAAACACCATATATTTT. This gives the protein CASSHDRGKSGNTIYF.

The table lists this clone with a count of one. This chain links TRBV7-6 with TRBJ1-5; D is uncertain. V was shortened by 5 bases and J by 5 bases, with 13 bases between the two germline ends. CDR3 length: 14 amino acids. From germline, CDR1 is SGHVS and CDR2 FNYEAQ. CDR3 DNA: TGTGCCAGCAGCCCTGGACCCACAGATCAGCCCCAGCATTTT. Translation: CASSPGPTDQPQHF.

The chain uses TRBV5-1 and TRBJ2-7; tentatively, D is TRBD1 (6 bases). The germline V gene has CDR1 SGHRS and CDR2 YFSETQ. Trimming removed 4 bases from V and 1 base from J, with 12 bases in between. The CDR3 totals 14 residues. The CDR3 coding sequence is TGCGCCAGCAGCACCGGACAGAAGTCCTACGAGCAGTACTTC. Residues: CASSTGQKSYEQYF.

The chain links TRBV6-5 to TRBJ2-2; D gene ambiguous. This CDR3 comprises 15 residues. From germline, CDR1 is MNHEY and CDR2 SVGAGI. The ends were cut back, 0 bases at V and 6 bases at J, with 11 bases in the middle. The DNA of the CDR3 is TGTGCCAGCAGTTACTCGTTTGGGTCCCCCGGGGAGCTGTTTTTT. This sequence encodes CASSYSFGSPGELFF.

The V and J genes are TRBV5-1 and TRBJ2-7, with 9 bases aligning to TRBD2. CDR1 SGHRS and CDR2 YFSETQ come from the germline V gene. The V and J ends lost 2 bases and 13 bases, in that order; junction bases with no gene match: 10. The CDR3 covers 13 residues. The CDR3 DNA sequence: TGCGCCAGCAGCTTCGACGTTAGCGGGAGTTCCTACTTC. This encodes CASSFDVSGSSYF.

The genes are TRBV5-4 and TRBJ2-5; 9 positions agree with TRBD2. The CDR3 covers 14 residues. Per germline, CDR1 SGHNT and CDR2 YYREEE (reference sequence). Trimming at V came to 2 bases and at J to 5 bases, leaving 4 bases not matched to a gene. The CDR3 is CASSLSGRLETQYF. CDR3 in DNA: TGTGCCAGCAGCTTAAGCGGGAGGTTGGAGACCCAGTACTTC.

The chain recombines TRBV11-3 with TRBJ2-7, with 8 bases fitting TRBD2. V lost 4 bases, J lost 2 bases, and 4 bases stayed unmatched. The CDR3 totals 14 residues. Germline V CDR1 and CDR2: SGHNT, YENEEA. The DNA for the CDR3 is TGTGCCAGCAGCTCGGGGGGGGTAACCTACGAGCAGTACTTC. Translation gives CASSSGGVTYEQYF. Full variable domain (remainder filled in from reference TRBV11-3 and TRBJ2-7): EAGVVQSPRYKIIEKKQPVAFWCNPISGHNTLYWYLQNLGQGPELLIRYENEEAVDDSQLPKDRFSAERLKGVDSTLKIQPAELGDSAVYLCASSSGGVTYEQYFGPGTRLTVT.

The V and J genes are TRBV27 and TRBJ1-4; TRBD1 might be the D (5 bases). The CDR3 runs 17 residues. Trimming removed 0 bases at V and 2 bases at J, with 13 bases between. CDR1 and CDR2 (germline): MNHEY, SMNVEV (reference sequence). The CDR3 DNA follows: TGTGCCAGCAGTTTATCTAGGGGCGTGAGCACTAATGAAAAACTGTTTTTT. Protein product: CASSLSRGVSTNEKLFF. The full variable domain, in which reference TRBV27 and TRBJ1-4 provide the parts outside the CDR3, is EAQVTQNPRYLITVTGKKLTVTCSQNMNHEYMSWYRQDPGLGLRQIYYSMNVEVTDKGDVPEGYKVSRKEKRNFPLILESPSPNQTSLYFCASSLSRGVSTNEKLFFGSGTQLSVL.

This clone appeared once. The chain couples TRBV28 to TRBJ2-4; possible D gene TRBD2, 6 bases. Trimming took off 5 bases at V and 0 bases at J, with 20 bases between the two ends. The CDR3 has 18 residues. Germline CDR1 MDHEN, CDR2 SYDVKM. The CDR3 nucleotides are TGTGCCAGCAGTCGAGGGGATCGGGGGACCGTAGCCAAAAACATTCAGTACTTC. Translated: CASSRGDRGTVAKNIQYF. Together with reference TRBV28 and TRBJ2-4, the CDR3 gives the full variable domain: DVKVTQSSRYLVKRTGEKVFLECVQDMDHENMFWYRQDPGLGLRLIYFSYDVKMKEKGDIPEGYSVSREKKERFSLILESASTNQTSMYLCASSRGDRGTVAKNIQYFGAGTRLSVL.

This sequence joins TRBV7-7 and TRBJ2-1; no firm D call. This CDR3 has 14 residues. The V gene lost 2 bases and the J gene lost 7 bases, with 12 bases spanning the gap. In germline, CDR1 is SSHAT, CDR2 FNYEAQ (reference sequence). The CDR3 reads CASSLFRVRNEQFF. In DNA, the CDR3 is TGTGCCAGCAGCTTATTTAGGGTTAGAAATGAGCAGTTCTTC.